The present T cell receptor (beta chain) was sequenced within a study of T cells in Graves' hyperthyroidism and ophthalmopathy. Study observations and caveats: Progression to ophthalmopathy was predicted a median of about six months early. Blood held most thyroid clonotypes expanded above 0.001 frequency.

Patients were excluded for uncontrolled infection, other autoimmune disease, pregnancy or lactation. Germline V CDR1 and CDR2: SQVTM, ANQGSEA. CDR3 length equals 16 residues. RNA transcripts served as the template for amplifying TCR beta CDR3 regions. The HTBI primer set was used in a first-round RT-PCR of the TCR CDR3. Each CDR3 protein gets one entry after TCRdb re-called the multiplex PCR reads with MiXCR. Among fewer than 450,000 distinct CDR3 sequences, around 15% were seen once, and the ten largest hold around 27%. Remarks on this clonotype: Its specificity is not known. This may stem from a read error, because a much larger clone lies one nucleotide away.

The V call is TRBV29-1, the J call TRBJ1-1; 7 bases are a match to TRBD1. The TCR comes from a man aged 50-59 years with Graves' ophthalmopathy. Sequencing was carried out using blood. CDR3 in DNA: TGCAGCGTTTCAGGTCAGGGGGGAAACATGAACACTGGAGCTTTCTTT. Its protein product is CSVSGQGGNMNTGAFF. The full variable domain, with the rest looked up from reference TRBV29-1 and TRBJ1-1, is SAVISQKPSRDICQRGTSLTIQCQVDSQVTMMFWYRQQPGQSLTLIATANQGSEATYESGFVIDKFPISRPNLTFSTLTVSNMSPEDSSIYLCSVSGQGGNMNTGAFFGQGTRLTVV.